The clone carrying this TCR beta chain was seen only a few times. This specimen comes from a study of PD-L1 blockade in urothelial cancer. Study details: When patients started atezolizumab around 2014, it was given at 1,200 mg intravenously every 3 weeks. Anywhere from 0 to 3 prior chemotherapy regimens had been received by patients. A median around 140,000 T cells were found in blood samples. The authors examined blood 3 weeks (second dose) and 6 weeks after treatment start.

Generated by immunoSEQ multiplex PCR, the TCRdb table keeps only in-frame clones and is missing some. This table holds about 80,000 clones, about nine tenths found once. CDR1 is GTSNPN, CDR2 SVGIG, per germline (reference sequence). The germline V and J ends were trimmed by 0 bases and 6 bases, with 12 bases remaining between them. The CDR3 runs 14 residues. V gene TRBV30 combines with J gene TRBJ1-5, with D perhaps matching TRBD1 (5 bases). The source material was PBMCs, sampled around atezolizumab (anti-PD-L1) treatment. This clonotype was sampled from a woman aged 70-85 years with urothelial cancer. The CDR3 protein is CAWSVMSGGQPQHF. CDR3 DNA sequence: TGTGCCTGGAGTGTAATGTCGGGGGGTCAGCCCCAGCATTTT.